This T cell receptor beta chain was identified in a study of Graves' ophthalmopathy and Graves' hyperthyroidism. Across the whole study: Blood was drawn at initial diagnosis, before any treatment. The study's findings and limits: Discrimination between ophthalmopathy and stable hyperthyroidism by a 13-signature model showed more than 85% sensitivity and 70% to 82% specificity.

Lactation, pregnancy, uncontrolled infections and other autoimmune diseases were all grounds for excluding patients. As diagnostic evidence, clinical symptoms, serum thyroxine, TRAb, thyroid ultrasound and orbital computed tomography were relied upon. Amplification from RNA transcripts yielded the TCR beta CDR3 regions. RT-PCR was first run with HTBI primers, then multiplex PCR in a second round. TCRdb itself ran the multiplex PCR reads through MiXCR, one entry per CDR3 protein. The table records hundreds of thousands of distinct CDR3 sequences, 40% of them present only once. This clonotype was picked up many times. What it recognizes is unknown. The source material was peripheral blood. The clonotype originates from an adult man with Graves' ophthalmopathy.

DNA of the CDR3: TGTGCCAGCAGCTTCCTAGCGGGGGAGGACACCGGGGAGCTGTTTTTT. Translated, it gives CASSFLAGEDTGELFF. This chain joins TRBV7-8 and TRBJ2-2, with 10 nucleotides matching TRBD2. Germline-derived CDR1 and CDR2 are SGHVS and FQNEAQ. This CDR3 contains 16 residues. Germline trimming cut 3 bases from V and 3 bases from J; bases unmatched to any gene: 4.